The sequence of this T cell receptor beta chain was determined in a study of cytomegalovirus exposure and HLA in healthy donors. The length of the CDR3 is 14 residues. The V and J ends lost 3 bases and 3 bases, in that order; junction bases with no gene match: 5. CDR1 is LNHDA, CDR2 SQIVND, per germline (reference sequence). PCR used 60 Vbeta primers and 13 Jbeta primers. Using immunoSEQ multiplex PCR, the repertoire was profiled, and TCRdb retains in-frame clones only, with some absent. The table includes about 150,000 clones, over 65% detected once. All donors participated as healthy donors of bone marrow. The study's findings and limits: Later analysis identified about 18,000 TCR beta sequences associated with HLA alleles, using a false discovery rate threshold of 0.05. In an earlier analysis, most TCR beta V segments were productive about 87% or about 30% of the time. A later analysis found TCR association rates differed by HLA locus, highest for DRB1 and lowest for HLA-C.

For this clone: Its antigen remains unknown.

The sequence came from a man between 25 and 39 years old in good health and CMV-seronegative. This chain connects TRBV19 to TRBJ2-7; 7 positions match TRBD1. Input material: PBMCs. The chain's CDR3 is CASSMTGLDYEQYF. The DNA of the CDR3 is TGTGCCAGTAGTATGACAGGGCTTGACTACGAGCAGTACTTC.